The entry below describes one T cell receptor (beta chain). What it recognizes is unknown. CD45RO-negative CD8 cells positively selected for CCR7 made up the naive population, which excluded terminally differentiated effector memory CD45RA+ cells. Produced via immunoSEQ multiplex PCR; TCRdb's table is partial and in-frame only. The data hold around 2.1 million clones, with 85% to 95% observed a single time. This record comes from a study of shared clonotypes between healthy human individuals. Study summary: The composition of the donors was two women and a few men aged 18 to 49.

The CDR3 is 14 residues long. Trimming left V 3 bases short and J 9 bases short, with 15 bases between. Germline V gene sequence: CDR1 MNHNS, CDR2 SASEGT. Overall study findings and caveats: The sharing of approximately 4.6% of naive CD4 clonotypes was seen across several donors. Rarefaction demonstrated incomplete sorted-subset sequencing despite large depth. Unshared clonotypes carried lower generation probabilities than those common to all four donors.

The clonotype was recovered from a young man in good health. Some clones in this sample may be carry-over from other donors' samples. The V call is TRBV6-1, the J call TRBJ1-5; the D gene is possibly TRBD1 (5 bases). Sequenced: naive CD8+ T cells from PBMCs. In nucleotides, the CDR3 is TGTGCCAGCAGTGAGTGGGGGAAGTATGGGCCCCAGCATTTT. Protein product: CASSEWGKYGPQHF.